This T cell receptor beta chain is from a study of blood T cell repertoires in COVID-19. Per the original methods: Cell counts per sample came from amplifying reference gene primers. Profiling relied on immunoSEQ multiplex PCR, and the TCRdb table lists in-frame clones only, not all of them. That table furnishes V, J and clone size, whereas the DNA furnished D and trimming. Of more than 150,000 clones in the sample, roughly nine tenths were seen once. CDR1 SGHRS and CDR2 YFSETQ come from the germline V gene. The CDR3 sequence is 16 residues long. V lost 2 bases, J lost 1 base, and 3 bases stayed unmatched.

The chain has TRBV5-1 and TRBJ2-1; 10 bases fit TRBD2. The sample consisted of peripheral blood. The source is a woman in her forties with acute or convalescent COVID-19. This CDR3 is CASSLTSGESYNEQFF. For the CDR3, the DNA is TGCGCCAGCAGCTTAACTAGCGGGGAGTCCTACAATGAGCAGTTCTTC.